The rows below give T cell receptor beta chains drawn from one sample of a study of OX40 agonist ivuxolimab in advanced cancers. Clones were sequenced by immunoSEQ multiplex PCR, and TCRdb holds only the in-frame ones, with some missing. The sample includes under 85,000 clones, roughly 84% seen only once; the top ten take approximately 7.9%. The source material was CD4+ or CD8+ T cells sorted from blood, sampled in a trial of the OX40 agonist ivuxolimab. Receptors originate from an adult with an advanced solid tumor such as melanoma, head and neck, liver or kidney cancer. Each CDR3 is given with its conserved first and last residue. The D gene is left open where the match is weak. Expanded clones are given a class, and other clones once, few, many or no size at all.

size,D,V,J,DNA,CDR3
.,TRBD2,TRBV5-1,TRBJ2-7,TGCGCCAGCAGATTGGGACTAGCCTACGAGCAGTACTTC,CASRLGLAYEQYF
.,.,TRBV5-4,TRBJ2-1,TGTGCCAGCAGCAGCGACAAGAACTCCTACAATGAGCAGTTCTTC,CASSSDKNSYNEQFF
.,.,TRBV30,TRBJ1-1,TGTGCCTGGAGCGGGACAAAGAACACTGAAGCTTTCTTT,CAWSGTKNTEAFF
.,.,TRBV2,TRBJ2-7,TGTGCCAGCCGAGACAACTACGAGCAGTACTTC,CASRDNYEQYF
many,TRBD2,TRBV4-2,TRBJ2-1,TGTGCCAGCAGCCAACTAGCGGGAGGGCTCAATGAGCAGTTCTTC,CASSQLAGGLNEQFF
few,.,TRBV18,TRBJ1-5,TGTGCCAGCTCACCACAATCAGGGATGGCCTCGGGTCAGCCCCAGCATTTT,CASSPQSGMASGQPQHF
.,.,TRBV6-1,TRBJ2-7,TGTGCCAGCAGTGACTGGGTGTCGTCGGTGTCCGAGCAGTACTTC,CASSDWVSSVSEQYF
.,TRBD1,TRBV4-1,TRBJ1-3,TGCGCCAGCAGCGAGGGACAGGGGTCGAGCTCTGGAAACACCATATATTTT,CASSEGQGSSSGNTIYF
.,.,TRBV9,TRBJ2-3,TGTGCCAGCAGCCTCCAGCGGAGCACAGATACGCAGTATTTT,CASSLQRSTDTQYF
.,TRBD1,TRBV16,TRBJ2-4,TGTGCCAGCAGCCACCAAACGGGACAGATAAACATTCAGTACTTC,CASSHQTGQINIQYF
.,.,TRBV11-3,TRBJ1-6,TGTGCCAGCAGCCCCGAGGGGCTCAGTAATTCACCCCTCCACTTT,CASSPEGLSNSPLHF
once,TRBD2,TRBV9,TRBJ2-3,TGTGCCAGCAGCCCCCAGGAGCGGGGGAACACAGATACGCAGTATTTT,CASSPQERGNTDTQYF
.,.,TRBV9,TRBJ2-7,TGTGCCAGCAGCGTAGGGGGGGACTCGACTATCTACGAGCAGTACTTC,CASSVGGDSTIYEQYF
.,TRBD1,TRBV28,TRBJ1-5,TGTGCCAGCAGCCCCGGAGGAGGGGGCTACAATCAGCCCCAGCATTTT,CASSPGGGGYNQPQHF
once,.,TRBV4-1,TRBJ2-4,TGCGCCAGCAGCCTCGCTTACGGGTTAGCCAAAAACATTCAGTACTTC,CASSLAYGLAKNIQYF
.,.,TRBV7-3,TRBJ2-5,TGTGCCAGCAGCTTAGTCGGGGACGGGGAGACCCAGTACTTC,CASSLVGDGETQYF